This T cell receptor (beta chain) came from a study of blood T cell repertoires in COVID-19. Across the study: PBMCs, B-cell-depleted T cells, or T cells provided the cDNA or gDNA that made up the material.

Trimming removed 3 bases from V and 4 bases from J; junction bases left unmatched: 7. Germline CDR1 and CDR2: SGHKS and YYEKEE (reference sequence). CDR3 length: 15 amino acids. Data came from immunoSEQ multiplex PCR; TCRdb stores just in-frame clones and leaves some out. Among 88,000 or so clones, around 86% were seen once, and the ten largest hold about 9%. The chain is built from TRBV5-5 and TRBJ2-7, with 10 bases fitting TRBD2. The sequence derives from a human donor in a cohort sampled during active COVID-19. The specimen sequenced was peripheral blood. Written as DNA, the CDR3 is TGTGCCAGCAGCTCAGAAGCGGGGGGGCCGTACGAGCAGTACTTC. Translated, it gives CASSSEAGGPYEQYF.